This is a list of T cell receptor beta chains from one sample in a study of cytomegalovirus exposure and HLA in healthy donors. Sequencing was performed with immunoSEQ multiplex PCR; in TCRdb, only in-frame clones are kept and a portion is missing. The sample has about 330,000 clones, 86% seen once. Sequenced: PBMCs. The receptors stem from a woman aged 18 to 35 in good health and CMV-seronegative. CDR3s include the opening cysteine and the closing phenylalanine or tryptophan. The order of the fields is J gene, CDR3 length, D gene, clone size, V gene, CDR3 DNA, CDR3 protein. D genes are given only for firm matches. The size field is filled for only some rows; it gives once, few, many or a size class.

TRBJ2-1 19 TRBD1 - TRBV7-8 TGTGCCAGCAGCGGAGCCGGGACAGTCTCTCGGAGCTCCTACAATGAGCAGTTCTTC CASSGAGTVSRSSYNEQFF
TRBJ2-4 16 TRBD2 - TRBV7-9 TGTGCCAGCAGCTTAGCTCCGGGAGTAGCGGGGGATCTTCAGTACTTC CASSLAPGVAGDLQYF
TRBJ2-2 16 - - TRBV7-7 TGTGCTAGCAGCTTAGTGGCGGGGCCAGACACCGGGGAGCTGTTTTTT CASSLVAGPDTGELFF
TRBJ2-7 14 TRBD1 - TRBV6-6 TGTGCCAGCTATGACAAGGGGGCAACCTACGAGCAGTACTTC CASYDKGATYEQYF
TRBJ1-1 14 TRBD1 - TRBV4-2 TGTGCCAGCAGCGAAGGACAGGTAAGCGCCGAAGCTTTCTTT CASSEGQVSAEAFF
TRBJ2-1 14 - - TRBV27 TGTGCCAGCAGGCCCGGACAAACAAACAATGAGCAGTTCTTC CASRPGQTNNEQFF
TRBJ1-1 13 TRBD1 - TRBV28 TGTGCCAGCAGTAAAAGGGACAGCCCCCAAGCTTTCTTT CASSKRDSPQAFF
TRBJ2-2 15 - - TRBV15 TGTGCCACCAGCAGAGATCGCGAGGGCACCGGGGAGCTGTTTTTT CATSRDREGTGELFF
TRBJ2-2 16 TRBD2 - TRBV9 TGTGCCAGCAGCCCCTATAGCGGGAGCCTCACCGGGGAGCTGTTTTTT CASSPYSGSLTGELFF
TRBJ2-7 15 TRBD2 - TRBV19 TGTGCCAGTTCTCCGGGGGGGCGTCCAGCCTACGAGCAGTACTTC CASSPGGRPAYEQYF
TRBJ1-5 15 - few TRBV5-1 TGCGCCAGCAAAACAGGGCCGGAGGGCAATCAGCCCCAGCATTTT CASKTGPEGNQPQHF
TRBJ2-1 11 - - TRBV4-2 TGTGCCAGCAGCCATTCAAATGAGCAGTTCTTC CASSHSNEQFF
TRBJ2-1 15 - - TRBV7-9 TGTGCCAGCCCCCCAGAGGGTCAGGTATCTCATGAGCAGTTCTTC CASPPEGQVSHEQFF
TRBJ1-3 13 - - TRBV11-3 TGTGCCAGCAGCCTCTCGAGTGGAAACACCATATATTTT CASSLSSGNTIYF
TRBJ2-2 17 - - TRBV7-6 TGTGCCAGCAGCTTCCTTAGCCCTGGGGGCAACACCGGGGAGCTGTTTTTT CASSFLSPGGNTGELFF
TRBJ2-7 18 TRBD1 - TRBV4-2 TGTGCCAGCAGCCAAGTCGTATCTGCGACAGGGGGCAACTACGAGCAGTACTTC CASSQVVSATGGNYEQYF
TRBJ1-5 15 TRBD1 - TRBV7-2 TGTGCCAGCAGCTTGGGGACAGTTAGCAATCAGCCCCAGCATTTT CASSLGTVSNQPQHF
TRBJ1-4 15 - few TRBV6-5 TGTGCCAGCAGTTACGGGTTAAAGCAGGGTTCAAAACTGTTTTTT CASSYGLKQGSKLFF
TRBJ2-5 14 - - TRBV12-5 TGTGCTAGTGCCGACACTAGCCAACCTGCGACCCAGTACTTC CASADTSQPATQYF
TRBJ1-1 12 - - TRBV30 TGTGCCGGGAGGGCCCAGAACACTGAAGCTTTCTTT CAGRAQNTEAFF
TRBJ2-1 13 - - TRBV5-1 TGCGCCAGCAGCTTCGCGGGACAGAATGAGCAGTTCTTC CASSFAGQNEQFF
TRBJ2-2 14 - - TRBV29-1 TGCAGCGCCTCGGGGACTCCTGGGACCGGGGAGCTGTTTTTT CSASGTPGTGELFF
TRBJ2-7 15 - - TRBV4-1 TGCGCCAGCAGCCAAGAATCCGTAAACTCCTACGAGCAGTACTTC CASSQESVNSYEQYF
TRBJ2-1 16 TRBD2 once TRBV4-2 TGTGCCAGCACCCAAGTCGGCGGGAGAGAGATGTATGAGCAGTTCTTC CASTQVGGREMYEQFF
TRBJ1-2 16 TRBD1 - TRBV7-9 TGTGCCAGCAGCTTGGCCGGGACAGGTGTAAACTATGGCTACACCTTC CASSLAGTGVNYGYTF
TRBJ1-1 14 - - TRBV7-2 TGTGCCAGCAGCCGTCGACAGGAGAACACTGAAGCTTTCTTT CASSRRQENTEAFF
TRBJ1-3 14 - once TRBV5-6 TGTGCCAGCAGCTTAAGGTCAGCGGGAAACACCATATATTTT CASSLRSAGNTIYF
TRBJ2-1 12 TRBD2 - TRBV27 TGTGCCAGCAGTTCTAGCGGGAATGAGCAGTTCTTC CASSSSGNEQFF
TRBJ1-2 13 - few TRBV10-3 TGTGCCATCAGGGGGACTGCAAACTATGGCTACACCTTC CAIRGTANYGYTF
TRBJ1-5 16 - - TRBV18 TGTGCCAGCTCACCAATCCAGGGCTCACGCAATCAGCCCCAGCATTTT CASSPIQGSRNQPQHF
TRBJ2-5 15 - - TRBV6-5 TGTGCCAGCAGTCCCCGGGCGTGGGGCGAGGAGACCCAGTACTTC CASSPRAWGEETQYF
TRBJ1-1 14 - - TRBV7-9 TGTGCCGCGGGGGTTTCGGGCATGAACACTGAAGCTTTCTTT CAAGVSGMNTEAFF